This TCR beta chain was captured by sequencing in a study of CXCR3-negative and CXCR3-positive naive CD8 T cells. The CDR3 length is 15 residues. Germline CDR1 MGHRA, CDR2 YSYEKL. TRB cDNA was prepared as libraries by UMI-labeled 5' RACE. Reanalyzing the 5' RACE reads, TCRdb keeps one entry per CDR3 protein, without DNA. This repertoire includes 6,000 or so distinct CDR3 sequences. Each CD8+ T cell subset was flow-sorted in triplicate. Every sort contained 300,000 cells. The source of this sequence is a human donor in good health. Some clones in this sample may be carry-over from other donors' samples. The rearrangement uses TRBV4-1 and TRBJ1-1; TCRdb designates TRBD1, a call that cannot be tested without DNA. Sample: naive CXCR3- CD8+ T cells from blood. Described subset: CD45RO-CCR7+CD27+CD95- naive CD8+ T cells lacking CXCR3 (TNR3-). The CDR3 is CASSQFTGSNTEAFF.